This note documents a single T cell receptor (beta chain) sequence. What it binds is unknown. The data stem from a study of breast tumors, draining lymph nodes, adjacent tissues. Overall study results and limits: Compared with lymph nodes, tumors were less diverse; compared with nontumor tissue, more.

The trim removed 8 bases at V and 3 bases at J, leaving 5 bases unmatched. Germline-derived CDR1 and CDR2 are SQVTM and ANQGSEA. This CDR3 is built from 12 residues. Via MiXCR, TCRdb re-called the multiplex PCR reads, giving one row per CDR3 protein. The sample includes about 180,000 distinct CDR3 sequences, 30% to 35% of them seen just once. The lymph nodes were axillary draining lymph nodes from breast cancer patients. This chain connects TRBV29-1 to TRBJ1-2, with TRBD1 matching 8 bases. The specimen sequenced was axillary lymph node tissue. This sequence originates from a female donor with breast cancer. Some clones in this sample may be carry-over from other donors' samples. CDR3 in DNA: TGCAGCTACTCGACAGGGGACTATGGCTACACCTTC. It yields the protein CSYSTGDYGYTF.